This T cell receptor beta chain was recovered during a study of blood T cell repertoires in COVID-19. Study in general: PBMCs, B-cell-depleted T cells, or T cells provided the cDNA or gDNA that made up the material.

Here immunoSEQ multiplex PCR was the method, and the copy in TCRdb shows in-frame clones only, minus some. The sample contains fewer than 90,000 clones, roughly 87% of which appear only once. CDR3 length equals 16 residues. Germline CDR1 reads LNHNV; CDR2 reads YYDKDF (reference sequence). Trimming removed 3 bases at V and 6 bases at J, with 17 bases between. Sequencing was carried out using peripheral blood. V usage is TRBV15 and J usage is TRBJ1-4; maybe TRBD1 (6 bases). The clonotype originates from a male donor with acute or convalescent COVID-19. The DNA of the CDR3 is TGTGCCACCAGCAGGGGTAACAGGGTTTGGGATGAAAAACTGTTTTTT. Its translation: CATSRGNRVWDEKLFF.